Listed below are T cell receptor beta chains from one sample, sequenced in a study of blood T cell repertoires in COVID-19. Some clones are missing from TCRdb's copy, which holds only in-frame ones; the method was immunoSEQ multiplex PCR. The sample shows hundreds of thousands of clones, approximately 87% of them seen only once. Sequences were obtained from PBMCs or T cells enriched from blood (not recorded which). These TCRs come from a man aged 40-49 years in a cohort exposed to, infected with or recovered from COVID-19 (not recorded which). Both conserved end residues are part of each CDR3. The D gene is left open where the match is weak. Some rows have no size entry. The others give once, few or many, or a class for an expanded clone.

j_call v_call d_call clone_size cdr3_aa cdr3_nt
TRBJ1-6 TRBV5-1 TRBD1 - CASRPRDSVNSPLHF TGCGCCAGCCGACCCCGGGACAGCGTTAATTCACCCCTCCACTTT
TRBJ1-2 TRBV18 - - CASSPRDKNNYGYTF TGTGCCAGCTCACCCCGGGACAAAAATAACTATGGCTACACCTTC
TRBJ1-1 TRBV12-3/TRBV12-4 TRBD1 - CASTGQVNTEAFF TGTGCCAGCACCGGACAGGTGAACACTGAAGCTTTCTTT
TRBJ2-7 TRBV2 - - CASSVGRGAHEQYF TGTGCCAGCAGTGTCGGCAGGGGAGCCCACGAGCAGTACTTC
TRBJ2-3 TRBV27 TRBD2 - CASRFIAAGEDTQYF TGTGCCAGCAGATTTATCGCCGCGGGAGAGGATACGCAGTATTTT
TRBJ2-4 TRBV3-1/TRBV3-2 - - CASSHGLAKNIQYF TGTGCCAGCAGCCACGGTTTAGCCAAAAACATTCAGTACTTC
TRBJ2-7 TRBV7-8 - few CASSLAANEQYF TGTGCCAGCAGCTTAGCCGCGAACGAGCAGTACTTC
TRBJ2-2 TRBV4-2 TRBD1 - CASSQGQGAGELFF TGTGCCAGCAGCCAAGGACAGGGCGCGGGGGAGCTGTTTTTT
TRBJ2-4 TRBV7-2 TRBD2 - CASSSGLARGRAKNIQYF TGTGCCAGCAGCTCGGGACTAGCTCGAGGGAGAGCCAAAAACATTCAGTACTTC
TRBJ2-7 TRBV10-3 TRBD2 - CAISDVSGRAYEQYF TGTGCCATCAGTGATGTCAGCGGGAGGGCCTACGAGCAGTACTTC
TRBJ2-7 TRBV30 TRBD2 - CAWSQTSGSYEQYF TGTGCCTGGAGTCAGACTAGCGGGAGCTACGAGCAGTACTTC
TRBJ2-3 TRBV30 - - CAWSVGSGYADTQYF TGTGCCTGGAGTGTCGGCAGCGGGTACGCAGATACGCAGTATTTT
TRBJ2-5 TRBV14 - - CASSQPGQETQYF TGTGCCAGCAGCCAACCAGGGCAAGAGACCCAGTACTTC
TRBJ1-5 TRBV6-5 - - CASIWMAGEPQHF TGTGCCAGCATTTGGATGGCGGGGGAGCCCCAGCATTTT
TRBJ1-1 TRBV10-3 TRBD1 once CAISESGQGGTEAFF TGTGCCATCAGTGAGTCGGGTCAGGGGGGCACTGAAGCTTTCTTT
TRBJ1-2 TRBV6-5 - few CASSSPAGFANYGYTF TGTGCCAGCAGTTCCCCCGCAGGATTTGCTAACTATGGCTACACCTTC
TRBJ2-1 TRBV7-2 TRBD1 once CASSLVRGLYNEQFF TGTGCCAGCAGCTTAGTTAGGGGGCTCTACAATGAGCAGTTCTTC
TRBJ1-1 TRBV30 - - CAWTALSLNTEAFF TGTGCCTGGACCGCCCTGAGCCTGAACACTGAAGCTTTCTTT
TRBJ2-7 TRBV4-2 TRBD2 - CASSPEWAGGTYEQYF TGTGCCAGCAGCCCCGAGTGGGCGGGAGGGACCTACGAGCAGTACTTC
TRBJ1-2 TRBV5-1 - - CASSAGQTLTLYGYTF TGCGCCAGCAGCGCTGGACAAACCCTTACTCTCTATGGCTACACCTTC
TRBJ2-3 TRBV29-1 - - CSTGLISDTQYF TGCAGCACGGGGCTAATTTCAGATACGCAGTATTTT
TRBJ2-5 TRBV5-1 - - CASSPLGGQETQYF TGCGCCAGCAGCCCGCTAGGGGGCCAAGAGACCCAGTACTTC
TRBJ2-7 TRBV19 - - CASSIAGPYEQYF TGTGCCAGTAGTATAGCAGGGCCCTACGAGCAGTACTTC
TRBJ1-2 TRBV6-1 TRBD1 - CASSEEGQWNYGYTF TGTGCCAGCAGTGAAGAGGGACAGTGGAACTATGGCTACACCTTC
TRBJ2-2 TRBV24-1 TRBD1 - CATSAGDRETGELFF TGTGCCACCAGTGCTGGGGACAGGGAAACCGGGGAGCTGTTTTTT
TRBJ1-2 TRBV5-6 - - CASSSLSTLGEGGYTF TGTGCCAGCAGCTCCCTTTCAACTTTAGGGGAAGGTGGCTACACCTTC
TRBJ1-6 TRBV6-5 TRBD1 once CASSSGQQNSPLHF TGTGCCAGCAGTTCGGGACAGCAAAATTCACCCCTCCACTTT
TRBJ2-3 TRBV2 TRBD1 - CASSGGTGWPTDTQYF TGTGCCAGCAGCGGGGGGACAGGGTGGCCCACAGATACGCAGTATTTT
TRBJ1-6 TRBV6-5 - - CASSHSYNSPLHF TGTGCCAGCTCTCACAGCTATAATTCACCCCTCCACTTT
TRBJ2-2 TRBV7-2 TRBD2 - CASSLVGLAGGRTGELFF TGTGCCAGCAGCTTAGTGGGGCTAGCGGGAGGACGCACCGGGGAGCTGTTTTTT
TRBJ1-6 TRBV20-1 - - CSASSEDGSPLHF TGCAGTGCTAGTAGCGAAGACGGTTCACCCCTCCACTTT
TRBJ2-3 TRBV2 TRBD2 - CASSGTSGTDTQYF TGTGCCAGCAGCGGGACTAGCGGCACAGATACGCAGTATTTT
TRBJ1-1 TRBV7-8 TRBD1 few CASSLDRTGVRTEAFF TGTGCCAGCAGCTTAGATCGAACAGGGGTTCGAACTGAAGCTTTCTTT
TRBJ2-5 TRBV4-1 TRBD1 - CASSPGTGGLETQYF TGCGCCAGCAGCCCAGGGACAGGGGGCTTGGAGACCCAGTACTTC
TRBJ1-6 TRBV25-1 - - CASQTKGRGAYSPLHF TGTGCCAGCCAAACAAAGGGTCGGGGGGCTTATTCACCCCTCCACTTT
TRBJ1-1 TRBV5-1 - - CASSLGQANTEAFF TGCGCCAGCAGCTTGGGGCAGGCGAACACTGAAGCTTTCTTT
TRBJ2-7 TRBV7-9 TRBD2 - CASSRTSGPYEQYF TGTGCCAGCAGTCGGACTAGCGGTCCCTACGAGCAGTACTTC
TRBJ2-7 TRBV7-2 - - CASSLDPGGYEQYF TGTGCCAGCAGCTTAGATCCAGGGGGGTACGAGCAGTACTTC
TRBJ1-2 TRBV27 - - CASSLDPRRERGYTF TGTGCCAGCAGTTTAGACCCTCGGCGGGAGCGGGGCTACACCTTC
TRBJ2-4 TRBV11-2 TRBD2 - CASSILKAGRTQTKNIQYF TGTGCCAGCAGCATCCTTAAAGCGGGAAGGACCCAAACCAAAAACATTCAGTACTTC
TRBJ2-3 TRBV2 TRBD2 - CASGTSGGHTQYF TGTGCCAGCGGGACTAGCGGGGGGCATACGCAGTATTTT
TRBJ2-5 TRBV6-6 TRBD2 once CASSYLSSGSKETQYF TGTGCCAGCAGTTACCTGTCTAGCGGGAGCAAAGAGACCCAGTACTTC
TRBJ1-1 TRBV7-8 TRBD1 - CASSLRDSNTEAFF TGTGCCAGCAGCTTACGGGACAGCAACACTGAAGCTTTCTTT
TRBJ1-1 TRBV7-2 - - CASSLVNRANTEAFF TGTGCCAGCAGCTTAGTAAACAGAGCGAACACTGAAGCTTTCTTT
TRBJ1-6 TRBV6-5 - - CASSYTSGNSPLHF TGTGCCAGCAGTTACACATCCGGGAATTCACCCCTCCACTTT